This record looks at one TCR beta chain sequence and its context. What it binds is unknown. This record comes from a study of cytomegalovirus exposure and HLA in healthy donors. Study results and caveats: An analysis that was carried out later associated 16,000 or so TCR beta sequences with HLA alleles at 0.05 false discovery rate. An analysis done earlier found most TCR beta V segments productive about 90% or about 30% of the time.

The length of the CDR3 is 13 residues. V lost 10 bases to trimming and J lost 6 bases; unmatched junction nucleotides: 8. Germline CDR1 MNHNS, CDR2 SASEGT. The study ran its PCR with 60 Vbeta and 13 Jbeta primers. Using immunoSEQ multiplex PCR, the repertoire was profiled, and TCRdb retains in-frame clones only, with some absent. The table records more than 90,000 clones, approximately 80% of them present only once. V gene TRBV6-1 combines with J gene TRBJ2-7; 11 nucleotides align to TRBD2. The sample was PBMCs. The sequence was obtained from a woman aged 18-29 years in good health and CMV-seropositive. CDR3 sequence (DNA): TGTGCCACGGGACTAGCGGAAGCGTTCGAGCAGTACTTC. Translation gives CATGLAEAFEQYF.